This entry is about one T cell receptor beta chain. Sequencing used immunoSEQ multiplex PCR; TCRdb keeps in-frame clones, though not all of them. The table lists hundreds of thousands of clones, around 90% of them singletons, with around 1.4% in the top ten. Germline loops: CDR1 KGHDR, CDR2 SFDVKD. The CDR3 extends over 15 amino acids. Trimming cost V 1 base and J 9 bases, with 15 bases left between them. The entry originates in a study of blood T cell repertoires in COVID-19. Source material: peripheral blood. This clonotype was obtained from an older man with acute or convalescent COVID-19. The gene calls are TRBV24-1 and TRBJ2-1, with D maybe TRBD1 (6 bases). CDR3 residues: CATSDFARGEGEQFF. The CDR3 DNA follows: TGTGCCACCAGTGATTTCGCCAGGGGTGAGGGTGAGCAGTTCTTC.